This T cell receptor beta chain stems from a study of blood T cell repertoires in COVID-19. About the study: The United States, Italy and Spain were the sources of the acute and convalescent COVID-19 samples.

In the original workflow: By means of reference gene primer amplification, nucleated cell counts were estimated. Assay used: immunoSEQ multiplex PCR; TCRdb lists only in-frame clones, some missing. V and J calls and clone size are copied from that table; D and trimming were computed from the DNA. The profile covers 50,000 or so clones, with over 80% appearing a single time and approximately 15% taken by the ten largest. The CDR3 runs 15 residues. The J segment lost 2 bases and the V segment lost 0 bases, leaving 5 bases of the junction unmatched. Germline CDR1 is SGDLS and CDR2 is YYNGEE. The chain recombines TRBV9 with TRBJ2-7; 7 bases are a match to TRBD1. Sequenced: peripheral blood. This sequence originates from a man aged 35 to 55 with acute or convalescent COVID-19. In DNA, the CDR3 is TGTGCCAGCAGCGTAGAAGTAGGGGGCACCTACGAGCAGTACTTC. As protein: CASSVEVGGTYEQYF.